The clone carrying this TCR beta chain was detected once. This entry comes from a study of technical replicates of blood from several donors. Sequencing used immunoSEQ multiplex PCR; TCRdb keeps in-frame clones, though not all of them. The sample includes 80,000 or so clones, less than 99% of them seen just once. The germline V gene encodes CDR1 LNHDA and CDR2 SQIVND (reference sequence). There are 14 residues in the CDR3. V was clipped by 3 bases and J by 13 bases, with 19 bases between them. The V call is TRBV19, the J call TRBJ2-1; possibly TRBD1 for D (5 bases). This TCR was sampled from a human donor in good health. Sample: T cells isolated from PBMCs. Here the CDR3 reads CASSMGLLDLVQFF. Here the CDR3 DNA reads TGTGCCAGTAGTATGGGGCTGCTAGACCTCGTTCAGTTCTTC.